These 9 T cell receptor beta chains were sequenced from one sample in a study of blood T cell repertoires in COVID-19. Assay used: immunoSEQ multiplex PCR; TCRdb lists only in-frame clones, some missing. The repertoire holds approximately 210,000 clones, with 88% as singletons. The sequenced sample consisted of peripheral blood. The receptor set was obtained from a man between 65 and 79 years old with acute or convalescent COVID-19.

The V and J genes are TRBV10-3 and TRBJ2-2; 8 bases are a match to TRBD2. Germline CDR1 is ENHRY and CDR2 is SYGVKD. V lost 2 bases to trimming and J lost 5 bases; unmatched junction nucleotides: 10. CDR3 size: 17 residues. CDR3 residues: CAISERLGLGKTGELFF. For the CDR3, the DNA is TGTGCCATCAGTGAGCGACTGGGACTAGGGAAAACCGGGGAGCTGTTTTTT.

CDR3 amino acids: CASSKRDREDYEQYF. The CDR3 coding sequence is TGTGCCAGCAGTAAACGGGACAGGGAGGACTACGAGCAGTACTTC. V is TRBV27 and J is TRBJ2-7; 9 bases match TRBD1. The CDR3 totals 15 residues. CDR1 is MNHEY and CDR2 is SMNVEV in the germline V gene (reference sequence). The J segment lost 3 bases and the V segment lost 5 bases, leaving 8 bases of the junction unmatched.

This chain links TRBV19 with TRBJ2-7; TRBD1 aligns across 7 bases. This CDR3 comprises 13 residues. V trimming: 7 bases; J trimming: 6 bases; junction bases outside the gene matches: 9. The germline V gene has CDR1 LNHDA and CDR2 SQIVND (reference sequence). CDR3 region: CASIDRQGSEQYF. The DNA of the CDR3 is TGTGCCAGTATCGACCGACAGGGAAGCGAGCAGTACTTC. The full variable domain, with the rest looked up from reference TRBV19 and TRBJ2-7, is DGGITQSPKYLFRKEGQNVTLSCEQNLNHDAMYWYRQDPGQGLRLIYYSQIVNDFQKGDIAEGYSVSREKKESFPLTVTSAQKNPTAFYLCASIDRQGSEQYFGPGTRLTVT.

Here the CDR3 reads CASSESTSGRTTDTQYF. The CDR3 nucleotides read TGTGCCAGCAGTGAATCAACGAGCGGGAGGACCACAGATACGCAGTATTTT. The chain has TRBV25-1 and TRBJ2-3; TRBD2 aligns across 9 bases. The length of the CDR3 is 17 residues. The trim removed 1 base at V and 2 bases at J, leaving 7 bases unmatched. Germline assignment: CDR1 MGHDK and CDR2 SYGVNS.

The chain recombines TRBV27 with TRBJ2-3, with TRBD1 matching over 7 bases. The V gene end was trimmed by 5 bases and the J gene end by 5 bases; junction bases not matched to a gene: 10. Germline V gene lookup returns CDR1 MNHEY and CDR2 SMNVEV (reference sequence). The CDR3 consists of 15 residues. Here the CDR3 reads CASSRQGQGVDTQYF. The CDR3 coding sequence is TGTGCCAGCAGTCGACAGGGCCAAGGAGTAGATACGCAGTATTTT.

The chain carries TRBV11-2 and TRBJ2-1, with TRBD2 matching over 8 bases. The length of the CDR3 is 16 residues. Germline V lookup: CDR1 SGHAT, CDR2 FQNNGV. V shed 5 bases and J 5 bases; nucleotides not matched to a gene: 11. The CDR3 DNA is TGTGCCAGCAGCCCCTTGGCCGGGGGGGAAGACAATGAGCAGTTCTTC. As protein: CASSPLAGGEDNEQFF.

This chain connects TRBV10-3 to TRBJ2-3; TRBD1 matches 7 bases. CDR3 length: 16 residues. Germline CDR1 reads ENHRY; CDR2 reads SYGVKD. V lost 6 bases to trimming and J lost 2 bases; unmatched junction nucleotides: 11. CDR3 sequence (DNA): TGTGCCATCAGCTGGGACAGCACAGGGAACACAGATACGCAGTATTTT. It encodes CAISWDSTGNTDTQYF.

This clone was counted once. The chain joins TRBV20-1 to TRBJ1-2; the D gene is possibly TRBD1 (5 bases). From germline, CDR1 is DFQATT and CDR2 SNEGSKA (reference sequence). CDR3 length equals 11 residues. The V gene lost 6 bases and the J gene lost 5 bases, with 10 bases spanning the gap. This chain's CDR3 is CSAYGGYGYTF. DNA for the CDR3: TGCAGTGCCTACGGGGGTTATGGCTACACCTTC.

The J gene is TRBJ2-7, the V gene TRBV7-2; the match to TRBD1 covers 10 bases. With V trimmed by 1 base and J by 0 bases, 3 bases remained unmatched. The CDR3 totals 16 residues. Germline values: CDR1 SGHTA, CDR2 FQGNSA. In nucleotides, the CDR3 is TGTGCCAGCAGCTTAGATGGGGACAGGGGCTCCTACGAGCAGTACTTC. It specifies CASSLDGDRGSYEQYF. Full variable domain (missing parts from reference TRBV7-2 and TRBJ2-7): GAGVSQSPSNKVTEKGKDVELRCDPISGHTALYWYRQSLGQGLEFLIYFQGNSAPDKSGLPSDRFSAERTGGSVSTLTIQRTQQEDSAVYLCASSLDGDRGSYEQYFGPGTRLTVT.